Below are 10 T cell receptor beta chains sequenced from a single sample in a study of CD8+CD57+ T cells in acquired aplastic anemia. Sequencing involved patients with CD8+CD57+ cell expansion previously shown by flow cytometry. The TCR beta profiling, which covered VDJ combination and CDR3 sequence, was carried out using genomic DNA as the template. TCRdb recomputed calls from the reads with MiXCR, one row per CDR3 protein. The table lists tens of thousands of distinct CDR3 sequences, 60% to 75% of them singletons, with roughly 80% in the top ten. Sequencing was done on a sample of sorted CD4+, CD8+, or CD8+CD57+ T cells (not recorded which) from PBMCs. All receptors come from a human donor with aplastic anemia.

Concerning this clonotype: An end of the junction differs from the germline gene, which may be a read error. V and J are TRBV7-2 and TRBJ2-1, with D tentatively TRBD2 (5 bases). The CDR3 loop spans 13 amino acids. Germline CDR1 reads SGHTA; CDR2 reads FQGNSA. The DNA of the CDR3 is TGTGCCAGCAGCTTAGCGGGGAGAGATGAGCAGTTATTC. It codes for CASSLAGRDEQLF.

The chain is built from TRBV20-1 and TRBJ2-7, with 8 bases aligning to TRBD1. Per germline, CDR1 DFQATT and CDR2 SNEGSKA (reference sequence). With 7 bases clipped from V and 4 bases from J, the junction kept 6 bases outside the gene matches. The CDR3 is 12 residues long. CDR3 bases: TGCAGTGTCGGACAGGGACGGTACGAGCAGTACTTC. Translating it yields CSVGQGRYEQYF.

This clonotype was seen a few times. The chain carries TRBV20-1 and TRBJ2-5; TRBD1 might be the D (5 bases). Trimming cost V 1 base and J 5 bases, with 14 bases left between them. This CDR3 contains 14 residues. CDR1 is DFQATT, CDR2 SNEGSKA, per germline (reference sequence). As DNA, the CDR3 is TGCAGTGCTAGAGGAGCAGGGTATTATGAGACCCAGTACTTC. Its protein is CSARGAGYYETQYF.

The genes are TRBV9 and TRBJ2-5, with 10 bases identical to TRBD1. J lost 5 bases, V lost 3 bases, and 7 bases had no gene match. In germline, CDR1 is SGDLS, CDR2 YYNGEE. The CDR3 covers 15 residues. The CDR3 nucleotides are TGTGCCAGCAGCGGACAGGGGGCGGATGTGGAGACCCAGTACTTC. Protein product: CASSGQGADVETQYF.

The chain uses TRBV19 and TRBJ2-5; 10 bases fit TRBD1. The CDR3 contains 15 residues. The ends lost 5 bases at V and 1 base at J; junction bases unmatched: 4. CDR1 and CDR2 (germline): LNHDA, SQIVND (reference sequence). DNA for the CDR3: TGTGCCAGTAGTGTGGACAGGGGGAGCCAAGAGACCCAGTACTTC. Its translation is CASSVDRGSQETQYF. Filled out from reference TRBV19 and TRBJ2-5, the complete variable domain reads DGGITQSPKYLFRKEGQNVTLSCEQNLNHDAMYWYRQDPGQGLRLIYYSQIVNDFQKGDIAEGYSVSREKKESFPLTVTSAQKNPTAFYLCASSVDRGSQETQYFGPGTRLLVL.

This chain joins TRBV29-1 and TRBJ2-5; 11 bases are shared with TRBD2. J lost 5 bases, V lost 7 bases, and 9 bases had no gene match. The CDR3 totals 14 residues. In germline, CDR1 is SQVTM, CDR2 ANQGSEA. The CDR3 protein is CSASISGGAETQYF. CDR3 nucleotides: TGCAGCGCCAGCATTAGCGGGGGGGCTGAGACCCAGTACTTC.

This chain links TRBV5-4 with TRBJ2-2; no reliable D call. The CDR3 consists of 13 residues. Trimming stripped 1 base from V and 10 bases from J, with 11 bases between. Germline V gene sequence: CDR1 SGHNT, CDR2 YYREEE (reference sequence). CDR3: CASSLRPLEELFF. The CDR3 bases are TGTGCCAGCAGCTTGCGGCCCTTAGAGGAGCTGTTTTTT. The full variable domain, its missing parts supplied by reference TRBV5-4 and TRBJ2-2, is ETGVTQSPTHLIKTRGQQVTLRCSSQSGHNTVSWYQQALGQGPQFIFQYYREEENGRGNFPPRFSGLQFPNYSSELNVNALELDDSALYLCASSLRPLEELFFGEGSRLTVL.

This clonotype was observed a few times. The chain links TRBV29-1 to TRBJ2-7; no firm D call. Deletions cut 4 bases from V and 3 bases from J, with 22 bases between. CDR1 SQVTM and CDR2 ANQGSEA come from the germline V gene. The CDR3 is 16 residues long. CDR3 DNA sequence: TGCAGCGTTGGTACAGCGTCGACCGCCTCACTCTACGAGCAGTACTTC. It yields the protein CSVGTASTASLYEQYF.

The chain is built from TRBV4-1 and TRBJ2-1, with 11 bases that match TRBD2. The CDR3 covers 15 residues. In germline, CDR1 is MGHRA, CDR2 YSYEKL. Germline trimming cut 3 bases from V and 7 bases from J; bases unmatched to any gene: 5. The CDR3 region is CASSQGLADSNEQFF. CDR3 sequence (DNA): TGCGCCAGCAGCCAGGGACTAGCGGACTCGAATGAGCAGTTCTTC.

The rearrangement uses TRBV20-1 and TRBJ2-7; 12 bases map to TRBD2. J lost 3 bases, V lost 5 bases, and 5 bases had no gene match. The CDR3 runs 14 residues. Looked up from germline, CDR1 is DFQATT and CDR2 is SNEGSKA (reference sequence). The CDR3 nucleotides read TGCAGTGCTCGGACTAGCGGGAATTTCTACGAGCAGTACTTC. Protein: CSARTSGNFYEQYF.